Below, 6 T cell receptor beta chains from the same sample are listed, as sequenced in a study of metastatic and nonmetastatic thyroid tumors. Patients were all untreated before their thyroid surgery. TCRdb recomputed clones from the PCR reads via MiXCR. The sample holds 20,000 to 25,000 clones, roughly 15% seen once. Sequencing was done on a sample of tumor tissue. The receptors shown here come from a female donor with papillary thyroid cancer or a benign thyroid nodule (not recorded which). Some clones in this sample may be carry-over from other donors' samples.

This clone was found many times. This sequence joins TRBV11-3 and TRBJ2-1; the D gene is possibly TRBD2 (6 bases). The germline V gene encodes CDR1 SGHNT and CDR2 YENEEA. The CDR3 spans 12 residues. V was shortened by 5 bases and J by 9 bases, with 11 bases between the two germline ends. The CDR3 loop reads CASSDTSSEQFF. The CDR3 DNA follows: TGTGCCAGCAGCGACACTAGCAGTGAGCAGTTCTTC.

This clone has ten or more counts. The chain carries TRBV5-1 and TRBJ1-6, with 8 bases aligning to TRBD1. This CDR3 has 16 residues. The V and J ends lost 1 base and 7 bases, in that order; junction bases with no gene match: 7. CDR1 and CDR2 (germline): SGHRS, YFSETQ. CDR3 region: CASSLITGGRNSPLHF. CDR3 DNA sequence: TGCGCCAGCAGCTTGATAACAGGGGGTAGGAATTCACCCCTCCACTTT.

This clone has a count of ten or more. The chain employs TRBV6-6 and TRBJ2-7; 12 bases line up with TRBD1. The V gene's germline CDR1 is MNHNY and CDR2 SVGAGI (reference sequence). The CDR3 extends over 19 amino acids. V shed 2 bases, J shed 1 base, and the junction held 12 bases outside the gene matches. CDR3 sequence reads: CASSYGDRGPRYGSYEQYF. DNA for the CDR3: TGTGCCAGCAGTTACGGGGACAGGGGGCCTAGATATGGGTCCTACGAGCAGTACTTC.

Comments on this clone: At one end, the junction sequence differs from germline, possibly due to a read error. The V and J genes are TRBV19 and TRBJ1-5; no definite D call. Germline V gene sequence: CDR1 LNHDA, CDR2 SQIVND (reference sequence). This CDR3 comprises 15 residues. The CDR3 reads CASSIVSDRNQPQNF. The CDR3 coding sequence is TGTGCCAGTAGTATAGTGAGCGATAGAAATCAGCCCCAGAATTTT.

In the case of this clone: Since a much larger clone is just one base distant, this may be a read error. This chain uses TRBV5-1 with TRBJ2-5; weak D call: TRBD2 (5 bases). Germline assignment: CDR1 SGHRS and CDR2 YFSETQ. CDR3 length: 15 residues. CDR3 sequence reads: CASGLVPGNEETQYF. The DNA of the CDR3 is TGCGCCAGCGGCTTGGTGCCGGGAAACGAAGAGACCCAGTACTTC.

The rearrangement uses TRBV20-1 and TRBJ2-3, with TRBD2 matching over 11 bases. The CDR3 has 16 amino acids. Losses at the gene ends were 2 bases for V and 5 bases for J; bases not matched to a gene: 9. CDR1 is DFQATT, CDR2 SNEGSKA, per germline (reference sequence). This chain's CDR3 is CSARLAGGFVEDTQYF. CDR3 nucleotides: TGCAGTGCTAGACTAGCGGGAGGCTTTGTGGAAGATACGCAGTATTTT.